Presented here are 4 T cell receptor beta chains from one specimen sequenced in a study of blood T cell repertoires in COVID-19. The data were produced by immunoSEQ multiplex PCR, yet TCRdb's version contains in-frame clones alone and is incomplete. The table records 250,000 to 300,000 clones, approximately 86% of them present only once. The sample was peripheral blood. The source of these receptors is a woman in her forties or fifties who had recovered from COVID-19.

V and J are TRBV5-5 and TRBJ2-1; 9 bases agree with TRBD2. The CDR3 runs 16 residues. The V gene's germline CDR1 is SGHKS and CDR2 YYEKEE (reference sequence). Trimming removed 2 bases from V and 0 bases from J; junction bases left unmatched: 3. The CDR3 region is CASSFRSGSSYNEQFF. DNA of the CDR3: TGTGCCAGCAGCTTTCGTAGCGGGAGCTCCTACAATGAGCAGTTCTTC.

The table lists this clone with a count of one. The rearrangement uses TRBV24-1 and TRBJ2-1, with 9 bases lining up with TRBD2. The germline V gene encodes CDR1 KGHDR and CDR2 SFDVKD. Unmatched junction bases numbered 8, after V lost 9 bases and J lost 6 bases. This CDR3 is built from 14 residues. The CDR3 protein is CATRAGGLLNEQFF. CDR3 coding DNA: TGTGCCACCCGAGCGGGAGGATTGCTCAATGAGCAGTTCTTC.

This clone was detected a few times. The chain couples TRBV28 to TRBJ2-7; 10 positions agree with TRBD2. This CDR3 spans 17 amino acids. V lost 4 bases to trimming and J lost 0 bases; unmatched junction nucleotides: 9. Germline CDR1 MDHEN, CDR2 SYDVKM. In DNA form, the CDR3 reads TGTGCCAGCAGTTCCACCTATAGCGGGAGGAGCTCCTACGAGCAGTACTTC. It yields the protein CASSSTYSGRSSYEQYF.

The CDR3 DNA follows: TGTGCCAGCAGCTCAGCCGGGACAGGGGATGGCTACACCTTC. Protein: CASSSAGTGDGYTF. The chain couples TRBV7-9 to TRBJ1-2, with 10 nucleotides matching TRBD1. V lost 4 bases to trimming and J lost 6 bases; unmatched junction nucleotides: 5. This CDR3 is 14 amino acids long. Germline assignment: CDR1 SEHNR and CDR2 FQNEAQ (reference sequence).